This T cell receptor (beta chain) was recovered during a study of identifying expanded T cells in peripheral blood. The table came from immunoSEQ multiplex PCR; TCRdb's copy has only in-frame clones and leaves some out. In the table there are about 130,000 clones, approximately 86% of which are singletons. Study observations and caveats: Variance in clone template counts between approximately 2-week samples significantly increased with total template count across all healthy donors.

Healthy donors had no documented immune events, such as infections, while sampled. About this clone: Its matching antigen is unknown. Other DNA variants within this sample encode the same CDR3.

Trimming stripped 1 base from V and 4 bases from J, with 7 bases between. The germline V gene has CDR1 SEHNR and CDR2 FQNEAQ (reference sequence). CDR3 length: 13 amino acids. Sample: blood. The V call is TRBV7-9, the J call TRBJ2-5, with a possible D match to TRBD1 (6 bases). The clonotype originates from a person aged 18 to 75 in good health. The chain's CDR3 is CASSLGGGETQYF. CDR3 nucleotides: TGTGCCAGCAGCTTAGGAGGGGGAGAGACCCAGTACTTC.